This T cell receptor (beta chain) stems from a study of blood T cells in healthy people across ages. Study outcomes and limitations: Fewer expanded clones and more diversity marked long-lived versus aged donors. PBMCs that were unsorted prevented a conclusive naive versus antigen-experienced comparison. TCR beta diversity was tightly associated with the proportion of naive T cells.

Turning to this clonotype: What it binds is unknown.

For the second PCR, which ran for roughly 7 to 11 cycles, a sample-barcoded 5' primer and a J-beta primer mix were used. TCRdb re-analysed the 5' RACE reads in MiXCR, keeping a single row per CDR3 protein. The sample consists of under 1,100,000 distinct CDR3 sequences, approximately 25% of them appearing once. The sample was also reused in another study, on T cells of mothers and their children. Turning to that study: The study obtained over 8 million TCR beta CDR3 reads per mother and about 3 million per child.

Material: blood. This clonotype originated in a girl aged 2-10 years in good health.

As DNA, the CDR3 is TGTGCCAGCAGCCTAGAGTCGGGTATCGAGCAGTACTTC. This sequence encodes CASSLESGIEQYF. This chain joins TRBV7-8 and TRBJ2-7; D unresolved. Germline V gene data show CDR1 as SGHVS and CDR2 as FQNEAQ. The CDR3 extends over 13 amino acids. Trimming shortened V by 5 bases and J by 6 bases, and 14 bases separated the two germline ends. The full variable domain, its missing parts supplied by reference TRBV7-8 and TRBJ2-7, is GAGVSQSPRYKVAKRGQDVALRCDPISGHVSLFWYQQALGQGPEFLTYFQNEAQLDKSGLPSDRFFAERPEGSVSTLKIQRTQQEDSAVYLCASSLESGIEQYFGPGTRLTVT.